These 10 T cell receptor beta chains came from one sample sequenced in a study of T cells of healthy individuals. A single record per CDR3 protein comes from TCRdb applying MiXCR to the 5' RACE reads. There are 50,000 to 55,000 distinct CDR3 sequences in the sample; roughly 14% occur only once, and about 16% lies in the top ten. Source of these receptors: a human donor in good health.

This clonotype appeared many times. J is TRBJ1-1 and V is TRBV9; no reliable D call. V dropped 0 bases and J dropped 2 bases, with 14 bases sitting between them. CDR3 length: 16 amino acids. The germline gives CDR1 SGDLS, CDR2 YYNGEE. The DNA of the CDR3 is TGTGCCAGCAGCGTAGGATTAGGGATTGAAAACACTGAAGCTTTCTTT. Translating gives CASSVGLGIENTEAFF.

The CDR3: CASTQGAYGTEAFF. The CDR3 DNA follows: TGTGCCAGCACTCAAGGGGCGTACGGAACTGAAGCTTTCTTT. The genes are TRBV27 and TRBJ1-1; tentative D call: TRBD1 (5 bases). V was cut by 7 bases and J by 5 bases, with 17 bases left in between. The CDR3 loop spans 14 amino acids. In germline, CDR1 is MNHEY, CDR2 SMNVEV (reference sequence).

J is TRBJ2-7 and V is TRBV4-1; 8 positions match TRBD1. The CDR3 runs 19 residues. The V and J ends lost 0 bases and 3 bases, in that order; junction bases with no gene match: 16. CDR1 and CDR2 (germline): MGHRA, YSYEKL. CDR3 sequence: CASSQESLSIGTGLYEQYF. In nucleotides, the CDR3 is TGCGCCAGCAGCCAAGAATCCCTCTCAATCGGGACAGGCCTCTACGAGCAGTACTTC.

The rearrangement links TRBV11-2 to TRBJ2-1, with 14 bases fitting TRBD2. This CDR3 is built from 14 residues. J gave up 13 bases and V 7 bases, and 9 bases lay outside the gene matches. In germline, CDR1 is SGHAT, CDR2 FQNNGV. DNA for the CDR3: TGTGCCAGCAAACTCGGGACTAGCGGGAGCGTCCAGTTCTTC. This sequence encodes CASKLGTSGSVQFF.

This clonotype qualifies as medium-sized (0.01 to 0.1%). The chain uses TRBV18 and TRBJ2-1; D remains ambiguous. Deletions cut 0 bases from V and 0 bases from J, with 9 bases between. Germline CDR1 KGHSH, CDR2 LQKENI. There are 16 residues in the CDR3. Here the CDR3 reads CASSPPTQSSYNEQFF. Written as DNA, the CDR3 is TGTGCCAGCTCACCACCGACCCAAAGCTCCTACAATGAGCAGTTCTTC.

The chain carries TRBV3-1 and TRBJ2-7; TRBD1 or TRBD2 may be the D gene (5 bases each). The CDR3 sequence is 15 residues long. Between the trimmed V and J ends, which lost 4 bases and 1 base, there was a span of 14 bases. Germline V gene lookup returns CDR1 LGHDT and CDR2 YNNKEL (reference sequence). CDR3 loop: CASSLGLANSYEQYF. The CDR3 DNA sequence: TGTGCCAGCAGCCTGGGGCTAGCCAATTCCTACGAGCAGTACTTC.

The chain has TRBV12-3 or TRBV12-4 and TRBJ2-1; D tentatively fits TRBD1 or TRBD2 (6 bases each). V was trimmed by 7 bases and J by 14 bases, leaving 15 bases between them. This CDR3 is 11 amino acids long. The CDR3 protein is CASTPGAGKFF. The CDR3 coding sequence is TGTGCCAGCACCCCGGGGGCGGGGAAGTTCTTC.

This clonotype was seen repeatedly, ten times or more. This chain uses TRBV27 with TRBJ2-1, with TRBD2 identical over 9 bases. Losses at the gene ends were 5 bases for V and 6 bases for J; bases not matched to a gene: 8. The CDR3 sequence is 15 residues long. Germline V CDR1 and CDR2: MNHEY, SMNVEV (reference sequence). CDR3 in amino acids: CASSLHSGGVNEQFF. DNA of the CDR3: TGTGCCAGCAGTCTTCATAGCGGGGGAGTCAATGAGCAGTTCTTC.

As to this clonotype: A clone one base away is much larger, so this may be a read error. The CDR3 carries no conserved terminal phenylalanine or tryptophan, so it likely arises from a read error. The CDR3 loop reads CASGGQGNKDEQFC. CDR3 DNA sequence: TGCGCCAGCGGGGGACAGGGTAATAAGGATGAGCAGTTCTGC. The V call is TRBV5-1, the J call TRBJ2-1, with 9 bases that match TRBD1. CDR1 is SGHRS and CDR2 is YFSETQ in the germline V gene. The V segment lost 7 bases and the J segment 8 bases; nucleotides outside the gene matches: 10. CDR3 length equals 14 residues.

This clonotype was counted at least ten times. The J gene is TRBJ1-2, the V gene TRBV20-1, with a possible D match to TRBD1 (5 bases). Trimming removed 5 bases from V and 0 bases from J, with 19 bases in between. The CDR3 extends over 16 amino acids. Per the germline V gene, CDR1 is DFQATT and CDR2 is SNEGSKA (reference sequence). The CDR3 loop is CSAPHLGDGSNYGYTF. The CDR3, as DNA: TGCAGTGCTCCTCACCTAGGGGACGGGTCTAACTATGGCTACACCTTC.